These 14 T cell receptor beta chains originate from one sample sequenced in a study of T cell responses to AZD1222 COVID-19 vaccine. Assay: immunoSEQ multiplex PCR; the TCRdb copy retains only in-frame clones and omits some. The data hold roughly 180,000 clones, with about 93% observed a single time. The starting material was peripheral blood, obtained 28 days after the second dose of the MenACWY control vaccine. The origin of the receptors is an adult who received the MenACWY meningococcal vaccine as a control.

This clone was observed a handful of times. V is TRBV7-9 and J is TRBJ2-5, with no clear D. Trimming pared 0 bases from V and 0 bases from J, leaving 8 bases between. CDR1 SEHNR and CDR2 FQNEAQ come from the germline V gene (reference sequence). The length of the CDR3 is 15 residues. The CDR3 sequence: CASSLAWQNQETQYF. The CDR3, as DNA: TGTGCCAGCAGCTTAGCGTGGCAGAACCAAGAGACCCAGTACTTC.

V usage is TRBV30 and J usage is TRBJ2-7; D might be TRBD2 (6 bases). The V gene lost 3 bases and the J gene lost 2 bases, with 14 bases spanning the gap. CDR1 GTSNPN and CDR2 SVGIG come from the germline V gene (reference sequence). This CDR3 contains 14 residues. CDR3 DNA sequence: TGTGCCTGGAGGCGGAGGGGTGGGACCTACGAGCAGTACTTC. It yields the protein CAWRRRGGTYEQYF. The full variable domain, rest sourced from reference TRBV30 and TRBJ2-7, is SQTIHQWPATLVQPVGSPLSLECTVEGTSNPNLYWYRQAAGRGLQLLFYSVGIGQISSEVPQNLSASRPQDRQFILSSKKLLLSDSGFYLCAWRRRGGTYEQYFGPGTRLTVT.

This clone has only one observation. The chain's CDR3 is CASSGGLAGTYEQYF. CDR3 nucleotide sequence: TGTGCCAGCAGCGGGGGACTAGCGGGAACCTACGAGCAGTACTTC. J is TRBJ2-7 and V is TRBV5-4, with TRBD2 matching over 13 bases. The CDR3 is 15 residues long. CDR1 SGHNT and CDR2 YYREEE come from the germline V gene (reference sequence). The junction had 3 bases not matched to a gene; V was cut back by 4 bases and J by 2 bases. Full variable domain (outside the CDR3, taken from reference TRBV5-4 and TRBJ2-7): ETGVTQSPTHLIKTRGQQVTLRCSSQSGHNTVSWYQQALGQGPQFIFQYYREEENGRGNFPPRFSGLQFPNYSSELNVNALELDDSALYLCASSGGLAGTYEQYFGPGTRLTVT.

V gene TRBV11-2 combines with J gene TRBJ1-3, with D unresolved. Germline CDR1 reads SGHAT; CDR2 reads FQNNGV. The length of the CDR3 is 15 residues. The V end lost 1 base, the J end lost 4 bases, and 11 bases lay between the germline ends. DNA for the CDR3: TGTGCCAGCAGCTTAGTCGCCGGAAAAGGAAACACCATATATTTT. Protein product: CASSLVAGKGNTIYF. The full variable domain, completed using reference TRBV11-2 and TRBJ1-3, is EAGVAQSPRYKIIEKRQSVAFWCNPISGHATLYWYQQILGQGPKLLIQFQNNGVVDDSQLPKDRFSAERLKGVDSTLKIQPAKLEDSAVYLCASSLVAGKGNTIYFGEGSWLTVV.

The chain recombines TRBV28 with TRBJ1-4; tentatively, D is TRBD1 (5 bases). Trimming stripped 6 bases from V and 5 bases from J, with 13 bases between. This CDR3 is 14 amino acids long. CDR1 MDHEN and CDR2 SYDVKM come from the germline V gene. Here the CDR3 reads CASRAGGSNEKLFF. DNA for the CDR3: TGTGCCAGCAGGGCCGGGGGATCGAATGAAAAACTGTTTTTT.

V gene TRBV19 combines with J gene TRBJ1-4, with TRBD1 as a possible D gene (6 bases). CDR1 and CDR2 from the germline V gene are LNHDA and SQIVND (reference sequence). The CDR3 has 16 amino acids. The ends were cut back, 4 bases at V and 0 bases at J, with 12 bases in the middle. The CDR3 region is CASSTWGGATNEKLFF. CDR3 in DNA: TGTGCCAGTAGTACCTGGGGGGGCGCAACTAATGAAAAACTGTTTTTT.

This sequence joins TRBV7-2 and TRBJ2-1; 7 nucleotides line up with TRBD2. CDR3 length: 15 amino acids. The germline CDR1 and CDR2 sequences are SGHTA and FQGNSA. Trimming removed 3 bases from V and 6 bases from J; junction bases left unmatched: 8. The CDR3 DNA reads TGTGCCAGCAGCTTGGGGGGGGGAAGAGTCAATGAGCAGTTCTTC. The encoded protein is CASSLGGGRVNEQFF.

The chain has TRBV9 and TRBJ2-1; D uncertain. The V gene lost 0 bases and the J gene lost 0 bases, with 7 bases spanning the gap. Germline V gene sequence: CDR1 SGDLS, CDR2 YYNGEE. This CDR3 is built from 15 residues. The CDR3 loop reads CASSVDVVSYNEQFF. The CDR3 DNA reads as TGTGCCAGCAGCGTAGATGTGGTCTCCTACAATGAGCAGTTCTTC.

V and J are TRBV14 and TRBJ2-7, with TRBD1 matching over 7 bases. The CDR3 sequence is 15 residues long. V gave up 4 bases and J gave up 2 bases; unmatched junction bases: 8. CDR1 and CDR2 from the germline V gene are SGHDN and FVKESK. The DNA for the CDR3 is TGTGCCAGCAGCCCCGGGACAGCCTCCGCCTACGAGCAGTACTTC. This translates into CASSPGTASAYEQYF.

This sequence joins TRBV28 and TRBJ1-1; 7 bases fit TRBD1. CDR3 length: 12 residues. Germline V gene sequence: CDR1 MDHEN, CDR2 SYDVKM. J was trimmed by 4 bases and V by 6 bases; bases with no gene match: 2. CDR3 bases: TGTGCCAGCAGAGGGGGCCTCACTGAAGCTTTCTTT. Amino acid sequence: CASRGGLTEAFF.

The chain combines TRBV6-6 with TRBJ1-2, with D possibly TRBD1 on 5 matching bases. Trimming removed 5 bases from V and 8 bases from J, with 18 bases in between. The germline V gene encodes CDR1 MNHNY and CDR2 SVGAGI (reference sequence). This CDR3 region has 14 residues. The CDR3 protein is CASSDSGREKGYTF. CDR3 nucleotides: TGTGCCAGCAGTGATTCAGGGAGAGAAAAAGGCTACACCTTC.

The V and J genes are TRBV6-6 and TRBJ1-2; no firm D call. V gave up 7 bases and J gave up 0 bases, with 12 bases separating them. The CDR3 totals 14 residues. CDR1 MNHNY and CDR2 SVGAGI come from the germline V gene (reference sequence). The CDR3 region is CASTLLDTNYGYTF. CDR3 nucleotides: TGTGCCAGCACCTTACTGGATACTAACTATGGCTACACCTTC.

The chain is built from TRBV2 and TRBJ1-1; perhaps TRBD1 as D (5 bases). This CDR3 region has 13 residues. CDR1 is SNHLY and CDR2 is FYNNEI in the germline V gene. V was clipped by 6 bases and J by 1 base, with 9 bases between them. The CDR3: CASRDRRNTEAFF. For the CDR3, the DNA is TGTGCCAGCAGAGACAGACGGAACACTGAAGCTTTCTTT. Full variable domain (missing parts from reference TRBV2 and TRBJ1-1): EPEVTQTPSHQVTQMGQEVILRCVPISNHLYFYWYRQILGQKVEFLVSFYNNEISEKSEIFDDQFSVERPDGSNFTLKIRSTKLEDSAMYFCASRDRRNTEAFFGQGTRLTVV.

The chain combines TRBV5-8 with TRBJ2-5; either TRBD1 or TRBD2 may supply D (5 bases each). This CDR3 has 15 residues. Trimming pared 4 bases from V and 1 base from J, leaving 14 bases between. Germline V gene sequence: CDR1 SGHTS, CDR2 YDEGEE. The CDR3 protein is CASSRSWGPQETQYF. The CDR3 bases are TGTGCCAGCAGCAGGAGTTGGGGACCCCAAGAGACCCAGTACTTC.